The T cell receptor beta chain under discussion was sequenced for a study of blood T cell repertoires in COVID-19. Measured with immunoSEQ multiplex PCR; TCRdb has only the in-frame clones, and not every one. The repertoire holds approximately 160,000 clones, with 76% as singletons. CDR1 SEHNR and CDR2 FQNEAQ come from the germline V gene (reference sequence). The CDR3 covers 16 residues. The junction had 8 bases not matched to a gene; V was cut back by 5 bases and J by 3 bases. The chain combines TRBV7-9 with TRBJ2-3; TRBD1 matches at 10 bases. This sequence was found in a woman older than 75 with acute or convalescent COVID-19. What was sequenced was peripheral blood. CDR3 sequence: CASSPDRGRGTDTQYF. CDR3 bases: TGTGCCAGCAGCCCCGACAGGGGGCGGGGGACAGATACGCAGTATTTT. The whole variable domain, remainder taken from reference TRBV7-9 and TRBJ2-3, is DTGVSQNPRHKITKRGQNVTFRCDPISEHNRLYWYRQTLGQGPEFLTYFQNEAQLEKSRLLSDRFSAERPKGSFSTLEIQRTEQGDSAMYLCASSPDRGRGTDTQYFGPGTRLTVL.